The 18 T cell receptor beta chains presented below share a single source sample, sequenced in a study of control samples from healthy donors and cancer patients. Only in-frame clones appear in the TCRdb table, and some are missing; sequencing was by immunoSEQ multiplex PCR. The sample lists around 120,000 clones; roughly 84% were seen once. The sequenced material came from blood. The receptors derive from a middle-aged man in good health.

The rearrangement joins TRBV11-2 to TRBJ2-5; the D is unclear. Between the trimmed V and J ends, which lost 0 bases and 5 bases, there was a span of 13 bases. CDR3 length: 15 amino acids. CDR1 is SGHAT, CDR2 FQNNGV, per germline. The CDR3 loop is CASSLEAAPWETQYF. In nucleotides, the CDR3 is TGTGCCAGCAGCTTAGAGGCAGCACCATGGGAGACCCAGTACTTC. The full variable domain, its missing parts supplied by reference TRBV11-2 and TRBJ2-5, is EAGVAQSPRYKIIEKRQSVAFWCNPISGHATLYWYQQILGQGPKLLIQFQNNGVVDDSQLPKDRFSAERLKGVDSTLKIQPAKLEDSAVYLCASSLEAAPWETQYFGPGTRLLVL.

This clone was counted only a few times. This chain joins TRBV7-9 and TRBJ1-4; no firm D call. The V gene's germline CDR1 is SEHNR and CDR2 FQNEAQ (reference sequence). Trimming pared 6 bases from V and 0 bases from J, leaving 14 bases between. The CDR3 is made up of 16 amino acids. The CDR3 spells CASSPPLGSTNEKLFF. The DNA for the CDR3 is TGTGCCAGCAGTCCTCCCCTAGGGTCAACTAATGAAAAACTGTTTTTT.

This chain links TRBV6-2 or TRBV6-3 with TRBJ2-1; D not resolved. The CDR3 contains 11 residues. V dropped 5 bases and J dropped 7 bases, with 6 bases sitting between them. Germline V gene data show CDR1 as MNHEY and CDR2 as SVGEGT. CDR3 residues: CASSPLNEQFF. In nucleotides, the CDR3 is TGTGCCAGCAGTCCCCTTAATGAGCAGTTCTTC.

As regards this clone: The conserved phenylalanine or tryptophan is not found at the CDR3 terminus, so this likely reflects a read error. CDR3 nucleotide sequence: TGTGCCAGAAGTTACCCCCCCCCGGGACAGAACACTGAAGCTTTCCTT. It is translated as CARSYPPPGQNTEAFL. The chain joins TRBV6-2 or TRBV6-3 to TRBJ1-1; tentatively, D is TRBD1 (6 bases). Germline V CDR1 and CDR2: MNHEY, SVGEGT. The CDR3 has 16 residues.

The gene calls are TRBV4-1 and TRBJ2-3; either TRBD1 or TRBD2 may fit D (5 bases each). Trimming stripped 2 bases from V and 5 bases from J, with 14 bases between. Per the germline V gene, CDR1 is MGHRA and CDR2 is YSYEKL. This CDR3 is 15 amino acids long. CDR3 nucleotides: TGCGCCAGCAGCCAATTAGTCACGGGGCTAGATACGCAGTATTTT. This translates into CASSQLVTGLDTQYF.

The chain is built from TRBV5-1 and TRBJ1-6; the match to TRBD1 covers 7 bases. Trimming at V came to 1 base and at J to 7 bases, leaving 8 bases not matched to a gene. The CDR3 spans 16 residues. Germline V CDR1 and CDR2: SGHRS, YFSETQ. DNA of the CDR3: TGCGCCAGCAGCTTGACCCGGGACAGAACGAATTCACCCCTCCACTTT. Translated: CASSLTRDRTNSPLHF.

This sequence joins TRBV7-9 and TRBJ1-2; D remains unclear. V shed 1 base and J shed 13 bases, with 7 bases lying between them. The germline CDR1 and CDR2 sequences are SEHNR and FQNEAQ (reference sequence). The CDR3 covers 10 residues. The CDR3 DNA sequence: TGTGCCAGCAGCTTAGGGAGTCCCACCTTC. This encodes CASSLGSPTF.

This chain joins TRBV11-3 and TRBJ2-3, with TRBD2 identical over 7 bases. V gave up 4 bases and J gave up 2 bases; unmatched junction bases: 6. Germline CDR1 is SGHNT and CDR2 is YENEEA. The CDR3 length is 15 residues. CDR3 bases: TGTGCCAGCAGCTCGGGAGGTGGGGCCACAGATACGCAGTATTTT. Translated: CASSSGGGATDTQYF.

The CDR3 region has the DNA TGTGCCAGCAGTTACGACTTTAATGAAAAACTGTTTTTT. Encoded protein: CASSYDFNEKLFF. The J gene is TRBJ1-4, the V gene TRBV6-2 or TRBV6-3; D is unclear. Trimming shortened V by 2 bases and J by 4 bases, and 5 bases separated the two germline ends. Germline CDR1 and CDR2: MNHEY and SVGEGT. The CDR3 runs to 13 residues.

The chain couples TRBV6-6 to TRBJ1-4; unclear D gene. CDR1 and CDR2 (germline): MNHNY, SVGAGI (reference sequence). V was clipped by 5 bases and J by 3 bases, with 10 bases between them. This CDR3 contains 14 residues. This CDR3 is CASSPRAANEKLFF. In DNA, the CDR3 is TGTGCCAGCAGTCCGCGCGCTGCTAATGAAAAACTGTTTTTT.

The V call is TRBV15, the J call TRBJ2-7; the D gene is possibly TRBD1 (7 bases). This CDR3 is built from 14 residues. The V gene's germline CDR1 is LNHNV and CDR2 YYDKDF (reference sequence). V was cut by 4 bases and J by 4 bases, with 14 bases left in between. CDR3 sequence (DNA): TGTGCCACCAGCACGGGGGCAGGGGGTTACGAGCAGTACTTC. The encoded protein is CATSTGAGGYEQYF.

V usage is TRBV21-1 and J usage is TRBJ1-4; the D call in the table, TRBD1, was not verified against the DNA. TRBV21-1 is tagged as a pseudogene. The CDR3 runs to 16 residues. The CDR3 region has the DNA TGTGCCAGCAGCAAAGAGGGTACAGGGTGCAATGAAAAACTGTTTTTT. Translating it yields CASSKEGTGCNEKLFF.

The chain uses TRBV2 and TRBJ2-1, with 11 positions matching TRBD2. The V and J ends lost 11 bases and 6 bases, in that order; junction bases with no gene match: 6. Per germline, CDR1 SNHLY and CDR2 FYNNEI. The length of the CDR3 is 13 residues. CDR3 in DNA: TGTGCCGGAACGGGACTAGCGGTCAATGAGCAGTTCTTC. Its protein product is CAGTGLAVNEQFF. The variable domain in full, completed from reference TRBV2 and TRBJ2-1, reads EPEVTQTPSHQVTQMGQEVILRCVPISNHLYFYWYRQILGQKVEFLVSFYNNEISEKSEIFDDQFSVERPDGSNFTLKIRSTKLEDSAMYFCAGTGLAVNEQFFGPGTRLTVL.

This sequence joins TRBV7-6 and TRBJ1-2; tentatively, D is TRBD1 (6 bases). There are 14 residues in the CDR3. Trimming pared 6 bases from V and 1 base from J, leaving 12 bases between. Germline CDR1 and CDR2: SGHVS and FNYEAQ. CDR3 sequence reads: CASSQYRDNYGYTF. The CDR3 nucleotides read TGTGCCAGCAGTCAGTACAGGGATAACTATGGCTACACCTTC.

The chain has TRBV7-2 and TRBJ1-5, with D possibly matching TRBD1 (6 bases). Germline V gives CDR1 SGHTA, CDR2 FQGNSA. This CDR3 contains 15 residues. With 4 bases removed from V and 0 bases from J, the gap between germline ends came to 10 bases. CDR3 sequence reads: CASSSQGYSNQPQHF. The CDR3 DNA follows: TGTGCCAGCAGCTCACAGGGATATAGCAATCAGCCCCAGCATTTT.

This chain connects TRBV25-1 to TRBJ1-2; perhaps TRBD1 as D (6 bases). V gave up 6 bases and J gave up 3 bases, with 17 bases separating them. The CDR3 spans 15 residues. Germline V gene sequence: CDR1 MGHDK, CDR2 SYGVNS. The CDR3 loop is CASSDPSGADYGYTF. As DNA, the CDR3 is TGTGCCAGCAGCGACCCGTCGGGGGCGGACTATGGCTACACCTTC.

DNA for the CDR3: TGTGCCAGCAGTGCACAAACAGGGGGGCGCACAGATACGCAGTATTTT. Amino acids: CASSAQTGGRTDTQYF. The chain uses TRBV25-1 and TRBJ2-3, with TRBD1 identical over 8 bases. With V trimmed by 4 bases and J by 1 base, 7 bases remained unmatched. This CDR3 is 16 amino acids long. Germline V CDR1 and CDR2: MGHDK, SYGVNS.

In nucleotides, the CDR3 is TGTGCTAGTGGTCGAGTCCCCCTAGGAGGTCGTGGCTACACCTTC. Translating gives CASGRVPLGGRGYTF. The V call is TRBV12-5, the J call TRBJ1-2, with no clear D. Between the trimmed V and J ends, which lost 5 bases and 7 bases, there was a span of 20 bases. The germline V gene has CDR1 LGHNT and CDR2 FRNRAP. CDR3 size: 15 residues.